The T cell receptor (beta chain) described here comes from a study of spatial heterogeneity in lung cancer. TCRdb recomputed calls from the 5' RACE reads with MiXCR, one row per CDR3 protein. Of under 150,000 distinct CDR3 sequences in the sample, roughly a tenth were seen once. Sample time point: blood at routine non-recurrence follow-up after resection. This clonotype was detected ten times or more. An end of the junction differs from the germline gene, which may be a read error. Germline lookup yields CDR1 MNHEY and CDR2 SVGAGI. This CDR3 has 15 amino acids. This specimen consisted of PBMCs, obtained at follow-up. This sequence was found in a female donor with early-stage non-small cell lung cancer. This rearrangement joins TRBV6-5 to TRBJ2-6; D is possibly TRBD1 (6 bases). DNA for the CDR3: TGTGCCAGCAGCGAACAGGGCTCTGAGGCCAACGTCCTGACTTTC. It codes for CASSEQGSEANVLTF.